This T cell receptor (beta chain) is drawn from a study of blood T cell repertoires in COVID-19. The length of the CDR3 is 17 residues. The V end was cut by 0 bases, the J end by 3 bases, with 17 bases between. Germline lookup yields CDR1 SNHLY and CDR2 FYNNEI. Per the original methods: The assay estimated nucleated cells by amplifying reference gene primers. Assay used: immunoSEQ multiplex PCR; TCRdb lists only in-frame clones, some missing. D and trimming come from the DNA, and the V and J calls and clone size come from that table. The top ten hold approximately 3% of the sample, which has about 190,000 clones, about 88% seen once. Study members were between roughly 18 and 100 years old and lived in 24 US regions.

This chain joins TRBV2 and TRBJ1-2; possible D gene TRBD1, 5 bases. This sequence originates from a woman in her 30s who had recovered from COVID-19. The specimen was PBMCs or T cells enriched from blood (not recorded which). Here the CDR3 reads CASSEAGHLWGDYGYTF. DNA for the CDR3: TGTGCCAGCAGTGAAGCAGGGCACCTTTGGGGGGACTATGGCTACACCTTC.